This T cell receptor beta chain was sequenced for a study of blood T cell repertoires in COVID-19. Study information: The analysed material was cDNA or gDNA that came from T cells, B-cell-depleted T cells, or PBMCs.

TCRdb's copy holds only in-frame clones and misses some; the assay was immunoSEQ multiplex PCR. The profile shows about 24,000 clones, approximately 72% of them singletons. Trimming cost V 8 bases and J 4 bases; bases outside gene matches: 6. This CDR3 comprises 13 residues. Germline V lookup: CDR1 SGHVS, CDR2 FQNEAQ. The chain uses TRBV7-8 and TRBJ1-1; 8 nucleotides align to TRBD1. Sequenced input: peripheral blood. The TCR originated in a woman older than 75 with acute or convalescent COVID-19. The CDR3 loop reads CASGFDRGTEAFF. In DNA form, the CDR3 reads TGTGCCAGCGGTTTCGACAGGGGCACTGAAGCTTTCTTT.